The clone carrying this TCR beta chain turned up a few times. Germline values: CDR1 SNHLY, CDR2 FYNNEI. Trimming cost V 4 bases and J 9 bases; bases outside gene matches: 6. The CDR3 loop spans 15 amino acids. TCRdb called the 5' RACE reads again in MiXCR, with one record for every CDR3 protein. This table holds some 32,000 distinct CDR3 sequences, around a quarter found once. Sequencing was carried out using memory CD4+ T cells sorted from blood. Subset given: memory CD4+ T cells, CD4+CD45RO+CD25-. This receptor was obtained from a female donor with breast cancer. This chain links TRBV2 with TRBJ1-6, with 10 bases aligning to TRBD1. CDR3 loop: CASSGQGADSSPLHF. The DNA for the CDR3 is TGTGCCAGCAGTGGACAGGGGGCGGATAGTTCACCCCTCCACTTT.